This T cell receptor beta chain appears in the sequencing data of a study of control samples from healthy donors and cancer patients. From germline, CDR1 is SGHTS and CDR2 YDEGEE. CDR3 length equals 15 residues. The V end lost 4 bases, the J end lost 6 bases, and 17 bases lay between the germline ends. The protocol was immunoSEQ multiplex PCR, while the TCRdb copy is restricted to in-frame clones and leaves out a portion. The profile shows about 140,000 clones, roughly 90% of them singletons. The receptor was derived from a man in his thirties or forties in good health. The chain recombines TRBV5-8 with TRBJ1-5; unclear D gene. What was sequenced was blood. Here the CDR3 DNA reads TGTGCCAGCAGCACACCACCTTCAGACGGTCAGCCCCAGCATTTT. Translating gives CASSTPPSDGQPQHF.